These T cell receptor beta chains were read from a single sample in a study of CD8 T cells in ankylosing spondylitis. TCRdb re-called the 5' RACE reads through MiXCR, storing one row per CDR3 protein. The sample contains approximately 440,000 distinct CDR3 sequences, roughly 17% of which appear only once. Source material: blood, either unsorted or a sorted T cell fraction (not recorded which). The receptor set was obtained from a male donor with ankylosing spondylitis. Each CDR3 is given with its conserved first and last residue. Each record gives: clone size, D gene, J gene, V gene, CDR3 DNA, CDR3 protein. The D gene is left open where the match is weak. Some rows have no size entry. The others give once, few or many, or a class for an expanded clone.

clone_size: few
d_call: .
j_call: TRBJ2-7
v_call: TRBV6-2/TRBV6-3
cdr3_nt: TGTGCCAGCCATCCAGCGATCGTCCTAGACGAGCAGTACTTC
cdr3_aa: CASHPAIVLDEQYF

clone_size: few
d_call: TRBD1
j_call: TRBJ2-3
v_call: TRBV28
cdr3_nt: TGTGCCAGCAGTTCAGGACAGGGCAGAGATACGCAGTATTTT
cdr3_aa: CASSSGQGRDTQYF

clone_size: many
d_call: .
j_call: TRBJ2-7
v_call: TRBV12-3/TRBV12-4
cdr3_nt: TGTGCCAGCCAGTCAAAGGCGGGGCAGTACTTC
cdr3_aa: CASQSKAGQYF

clone_size: few
d_call: .
j_call: TRBJ2-3
v_call: TRBV2
cdr3_nt: TGTGCCAGCAGTTCGGAGGGGACAGCTAGCACAGATACGCAGTATTTT
cdr3_aa: CASSSEGTASTDTQYF

clone_size: .
d_call: .
j_call: TRBJ1-2
v_call: TRBV28
cdr3_nt: TGTGCCAGCAGGACCGCGCGGATAGGTGGCTACACCTTC
cdr3_aa: CASRTARIGGYTF

clone_size: many
d_call: .
j_call: TRBJ1-1
v_call: TRBV12-3/TRBV12-4
cdr3_nt: TGTGCCAGCAGTTTGGGGAGGAGAGATAACACTGAAGCTTTCTTT
cdr3_aa: CASSLGRRDNTEAFF

clone_size: .
d_call: TRBD2
j_call: TRBJ2-1
v_call: TRBV28
cdr3_nt: TGTGCCAGCAGCTCTCGCTTTTCCGGGACTAGCGGGAGTTTTTCCAATGAGCAGTTCTTC
cdr3_aa: CASSSRFSGTSGSFSNEQFF

clone_size: few
d_call: .
j_call: TRBJ2-1
v_call: TRBV18
cdr3_nt: TGTGCCAGCTCAGAAAACAGGAATGAGCAGTTCTTC
cdr3_aa: CASSENRNEQFF

clone_size: .
d_call: .
j_call: TRBJ2-7
v_call: TRBV7-8
cdr3_nt: TGTGCCAGCAGCTTACAGGTCCACGAGCAGTACTTC
cdr3_aa: CASSLQVHEQYF

clone_size: .
d_call: .
j_call: TRBJ1-1
v_call: TRBV29-1
cdr3_nt: TGCAGCGTAGAGGATGCGAACACTGAAGCTTTCTTT
cdr3_aa: CSVEDANTEAFF

clone_size: few
d_call: .
j_call: TRBJ1-1
v_call: TRBV7-2
cdr3_nt: TGTGCCAGCAGCACCGTTGTCACTGAAGCTTTCTTT
cdr3_aa: CASSTVVTEAFF

clone_size: .
d_call: TRBD2
j_call: TRBJ2-4
v_call: TRBV20-1
cdr3_nt: TGCAGTGCAACGCCGGGACTAGCGGGAGGGCCCCGGAACATTCAGTACTTC
cdr3_aa: CSATPGLAGGPRNIQYF

clone_size: .
d_call: .
j_call: TRBJ2-3
v_call: TRBV7-9
cdr3_nt: TGTGCCAGCAGCTTAGCCCGGGGGACCTATGAAGATACGCAGTATTTT
cdr3_aa: CASSLARGTYEDTQYF

clone_size: .
d_call: .
j_call: TRBJ2-6
v_call: TRBV19
cdr3_nt: TGTGCCAGTAGTAGGGGCCAGGCCAACGTCCTGACTTTC
cdr3_aa: CASSRGQANVLTF

clone_size: .
d_call: .
j_call: TRBJ2-7
v_call: TRBV5-1
cdr3_nt: TGCGCCAGCAGCTTGTACGGGTCCTACGAGCAGTACTTC
cdr3_aa: CASSLYGSYEQYF

clone_size: many
d_call: .
j_call: TRBJ1-1
v_call: TRBV29-1
cdr3_nt: TGCAGCGTTGCAGGGCCGATGAACACTGAAGCTTTCTTT
cdr3_aa: CSVAGPMNTEAFF

clone_size: .
d_call: .
j_call: TRBJ1-1
v_call: TRBV9
cdr3_nt: TGTGCCAGCAGCGTAGCCGACCCGAGGTGCGGGGTGCTGAACACTGAAGCTTTCTTT
cdr3_aa: CASSVADPRCGVLNTEAFF

clone_size: .
d_call: .
j_call: TRBJ2-1
v_call: TRBV6-5
cdr3_nt: TGTGCCAGCAGTCCCACCGGCAATGAGCAGTTCTTC
cdr3_aa: CASSPTGNEQFF

clone_size: few
d_call: .
j_call: TRBJ2-7
v_call: TRBV20-1
cdr3_nt: TGCAGTGCCTGGGGAGGACGGACCTACGAGCAGTACTTC
cdr3_aa: CSAWGGRTYEQYF

clone_size: many
d_call: .
j_call: TRBJ2-2
v_call: TRBV12-3/TRBV12-4
cdr3_nt: TGTGCCTCCTACCGGACGGGATCGAACACCGGGGAGCTGTTTTTT
cdr3_aa: CASYRTGSNTGELFF

clone_size: .
d_call: .
j_call: TRBJ2-1
v_call: TRBV5-1
cdr3_nt: TGCGCCAGCAGCTTGGGGTGGGCCGGGGAGCAGTTCTTC
cdr3_aa: CASSLGWAGEQFF

clone_size: .
d_call: .
j_call: TRBJ1-1
v_call: TRBV5-1
cdr3_nt: TGCGCCAGCAGCCCCCTCGGGGAGGCTGAAGCTTTCTTT
cdr3_aa: CASSPLGEAEAFF

clone_size: few
d_call: .
j_call: TRBJ2-5
v_call: TRBV2
cdr3_nt: TGTGCCAGCAGTGAAGTTTCAGCCCCCCAAGAGACCCAGTACTTC
cdr3_aa: CASSEVSAPQETQYF

clone_size: .
d_call: .
j_call: TRBJ2-5
v_call: TRBV20-1
cdr3_nt: TGCAGTGCTGGGGGACCCCCCGAGGGGACCCAGTACTTC
cdr3_aa: CSAGGPPEGTQYF

clone_size: few
d_call: TRBD2
j_call: TRBJ2-5
v_call: TRBV11-2
cdr3_nt: TGTGCCAGCAGCCCCCGGGGTAGCGGGGGATCCAAGGAGACCCAGTACTTC
cdr3_aa: CASSPRGSGGSKETQYF

clone_size: few
d_call: .
j_call: TRBJ2-1
v_call: TRBV5-6
cdr3_nt: TGTGCCAGCAGCAGTACCGGGACAGAGCAGTTCTTC
cdr3_aa: CASSSTGTEQFF

clone_size: .
d_call: .
j_call: TRBJ1-5
v_call: TRBV3-1
cdr3_nt: TGTGCCAGCAGCCCGAATCTAGGACTTCAGCCCCAGCATTTT
cdr3_aa: CASSPNLGLQPQHF

clone_size: few
d_call: .
j_call: TRBJ2-7
v_call: TRBV9
cdr3_nt: TGTGCCAGCAGCGCTACGGACGGGTTTTCCTACGAGCAGTACTTC
cdr3_aa: CASSATDGFSYEQYF

clone_size: few
d_call: .
j_call: TRBJ1-5
v_call: TRBV5-1
cdr3_nt: TGCGCCAGCAGCTTGGCGGGTCCTGGGCAGCCCCAGCATTTT
cdr3_aa: CASSLAGPGQPQHF

clone_size: .
d_call: TRBD2
j_call: TRBJ2-7
v_call: TRBV12-3/TRBV12-4
cdr3_nt: TGTGCCAGCAGTTTCCGAGCGGGAGGCCCGGGCGTGCAGTACTTC
cdr3_aa: CASSFRAGGPGVQYF

clone_size: .
d_call: TRBD2
j_call: TRBJ2-5
v_call: TRBV12-3/TRBV12-4
cdr3_nt: TGTGCCACCGCCCCTTCCGGGACTAGCGGGAGGACCCAGTACTTC
cdr3_aa: CATAPSGTSGRTQYF

clone_size: many
d_call: .
j_call: TRBJ2-3
v_call: TRBV20-1
cdr3_nt: TGCAGTGCTAGAGATCCTTGGAGGGACCAGATCACAGATACGCAGTATTTT
cdr3_aa: CSARDPWRDQITDTQYF

clone_size: few
d_call: .
j_call: TRBJ1-1
v_call: TRBV5-1
cdr3_nt: TGCGCCAGCAGCGAAGGGGTGAACACTGAAGCTTTCTTT
cdr3_aa: CASSEGVNTEAFF

clone_size: few
d_call: .
j_call: TRBJ2-4
v_call: TRBV7-2
cdr3_nt: TGTGCCAGCAGCTTAGCCCTCACCCGCAAGGTCTTC
cdr3_aa: CASSLALTRKVF

clone_size: .
d_call: .
j_call: TRBJ1-2
v_call: TRBV7-2
cdr3_nt: TGTGCCAGCAGCCCCCACCTGGGGGACTATGGCTACACCTTC
cdr3_aa: CASSPHLGDYGYTF